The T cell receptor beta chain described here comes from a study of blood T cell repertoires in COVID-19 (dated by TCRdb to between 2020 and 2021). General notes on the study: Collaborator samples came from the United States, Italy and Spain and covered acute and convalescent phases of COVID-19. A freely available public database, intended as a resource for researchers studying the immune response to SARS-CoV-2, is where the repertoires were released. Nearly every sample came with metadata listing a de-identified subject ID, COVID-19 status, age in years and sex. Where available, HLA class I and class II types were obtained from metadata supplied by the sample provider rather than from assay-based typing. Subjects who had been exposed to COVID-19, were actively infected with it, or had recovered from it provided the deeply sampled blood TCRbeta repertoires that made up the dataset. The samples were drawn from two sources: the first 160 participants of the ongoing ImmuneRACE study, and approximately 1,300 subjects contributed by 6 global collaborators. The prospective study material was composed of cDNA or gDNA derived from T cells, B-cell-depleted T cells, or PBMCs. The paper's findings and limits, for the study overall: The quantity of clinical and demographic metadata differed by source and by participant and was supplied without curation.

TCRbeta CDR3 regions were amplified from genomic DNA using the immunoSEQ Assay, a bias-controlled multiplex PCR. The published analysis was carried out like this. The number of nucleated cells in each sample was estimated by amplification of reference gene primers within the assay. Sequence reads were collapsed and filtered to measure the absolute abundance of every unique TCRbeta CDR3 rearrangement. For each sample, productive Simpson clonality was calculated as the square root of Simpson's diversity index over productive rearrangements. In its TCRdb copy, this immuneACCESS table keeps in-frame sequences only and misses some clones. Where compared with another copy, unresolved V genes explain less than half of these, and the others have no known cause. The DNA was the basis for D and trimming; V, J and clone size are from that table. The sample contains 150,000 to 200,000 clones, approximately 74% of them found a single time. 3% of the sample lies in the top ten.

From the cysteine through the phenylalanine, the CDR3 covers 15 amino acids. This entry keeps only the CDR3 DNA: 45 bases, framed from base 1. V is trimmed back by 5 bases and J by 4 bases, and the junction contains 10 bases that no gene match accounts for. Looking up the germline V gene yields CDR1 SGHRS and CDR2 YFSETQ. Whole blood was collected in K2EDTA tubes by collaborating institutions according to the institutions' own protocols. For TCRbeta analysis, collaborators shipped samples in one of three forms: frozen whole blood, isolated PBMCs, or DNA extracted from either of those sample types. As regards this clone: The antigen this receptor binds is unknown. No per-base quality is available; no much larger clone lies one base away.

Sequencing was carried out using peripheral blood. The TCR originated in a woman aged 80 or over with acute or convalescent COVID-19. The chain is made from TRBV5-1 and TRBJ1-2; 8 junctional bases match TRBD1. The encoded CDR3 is CASSLNFRGPYGYTF. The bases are TGCGCCAGCAGTCTAAATTTCAGGGGGCCCTATGGCTACACCTTC.